The 20 T cell receptor beta chains below were found in one sample sequenced in a study of blood T cell repertoires in COVID-19. Profiling relied on immunoSEQ multiplex PCR, and the TCRdb table lists in-frame clones only, not all of them. The sample has over 80,000 clones; 70% to 90% are singletons. The sequencing sample was made of peripheral blood. These TCRs come from a woman over 75 with acute or convalescent COVID-19.

V is TRBV15 and J is TRBJ1-1; D possibly corresponds to TRBD1 (5 bases). This CDR3 is built from 15 residues. Trimming pared 5 bases from V and 1 base from J, leaving 14 bases between. Germline V gene data show CDR1 as LNHNV and CDR2 as YYDKDF (reference sequence). The CDR3 loop is CATSGRRGWNTEAFF. In DNA form, the CDR3 reads TGTGCCACCAGCGGCCGAAGGGGCTGGAACACTGAAGCTTTCTTT.

The gene calls are TRBV5-5 and TRBJ1-1, with D perhaps TRBD1 (5 bases). The CDR3 contains 16 residues. The V gene lost 4 bases and the J gene lost 1 base, with 17 bases spanning the gap. In germline, CDR1 is SGHKS, CDR2 YYEKEE (reference sequence). CDR3 sequence reads: CASSPTKGIGNTEAFF. CDR3 sequence (DNA): TGTGCCAGCAGCCCCACCAAGGGGATCGGGAACACTGAAGCTTTCTTT.

This rearrangement joins TRBV28 to TRBJ1-2, with D possibly TRBD1 on 6 matching bases. The CDR3 spans 14 residues. The V and J ends lost 6 bases and 2 bases respectively, with 13 bases between them. Germline values: CDR1 MDHEN, CDR2 SYDVKM. As DNA, the CDR3 is TGTGCCAGCAGCCCGGCCGGACAGAACTATGGCTACACCTTC. Residues: CASSPAGQNYGYTF.

The chain combines TRBV19 with TRBJ1-1; possibly TRBD1 for D (5 bases). CDR1 is LNHDA, CDR2 SQIVND, per germline (reference sequence). Trimming removed 6 bases from V and 1 base from J, with 21 bases in between. The CDR3 is 17 residues long. The CDR3 loop reads CASSRPTDRAWNTEAFF. The CDR3 DNA follows: TGTGCCAGTAGCCGCCCGACTGACAGAGCTTGGAACACTGAAGCTTTCTTT.

This clone was seen just once. This chain links TRBV18 with TRBJ2-1; 15 bases fit TRBD2. Germline trimming cut 2 bases from V and 5 bases from J; bases unmatched to any gene: 1. The CDR3 is 16 residues long. Germline CDR1 is KGHSH and CDR2 is LQKENI. CDR3 sequence: CASSPGLAGGDNEQFF. CDR3 coding DNA: TGTGCCAGCTCACCAGGACTAGCGGGGGGGGACAATGAGCAGTTCTTC. Full variable domain (rest looked up from reference TRBV18 and TRBJ2-1): NAGVMQNPRHLVRRRGQEARLRCSPMKGHSHVYWYRQLPEEGLKFMVYLQKENIIDESGMPKERFSAEFPKEGPSILRIQQVVRGDSAAYFCASSPGLAGGDNEQFFGPGTRLTVL.

The rearrangement joins TRBV11-3 to TRBJ2-2, with D possibly matching TRBD2 (6 bases). The V gene lost 9 bases and the J gene lost 2 bases, with 13 bases spanning the gap. The length of the CDR3 is 14 residues. Germline values: CDR1 SGHNT, CDR2 YENEEA. CDR3 protein: CASETRPNTGELFF. The CDR3 DNA sequence: TGTGCCAGTGAGACTAGACCTAACACCGGGGAGCTGTTTTTT.

In nucleotides, the CDR3 is TGCGCCAGCAGCGTAGACAGGGATCCGGGCTATGGCTACACCTTC. Its translation: CASSVDRDPGYGYTF. This chain joins TRBV5-1 and TRBJ1-2; 7 nucleotides match TRBD1. The CDR3 runs to 15 residues. Germline V gene data show CDR1 as SGHRS and CDR2 as YFSETQ. Trimming took 4 bases from V and 4 from J; bases not matched to a gene: 10.

This clone was recorded once. The V call is TRBV4-2, the J call TRBJ2-2, with D maybe TRBD2 (6 bases). Looked up from germline, CDR1 is LGHNA and CDR2 is YNFKEQ. V lost 8 bases and J lost 2, with 12 bases in between. This CDR3 comprises 14 residues. The CDR3 DNA reads as TGTGCCAGCCGGGAGTCCACAAACACCGGGGAGCTGTTTTTT. This encodes CASRESTNTGELFF.

The chain employs TRBV19 and TRBJ2-2, with 8 bases matching TRBD1. From germline, CDR1 is LNHDA and CDR2 SQIVND (reference sequence). The CDR3 consists of 15 residues. Trimming took 4 bases from V and 6 from J; bases not matched to a gene: 7. The CDR3 bases are TGTGCCAGTAGTAAACAGACAGGGGTGGCCGGGGAGCTGTTTTTT. It translates to CASSKQTGVAGELFF.

In DNA, the CDR3 is TGTGCCAGCAGCGCAATCCGGGACATATACTCTGGGGCCAACGTCCTGACTTTC. It is translated as CASSAIRDIYSGANVLTF. The chain carries TRBV7-9 and TRBJ2-6; tentative D call: TRBD1 (6 bases). From germline, CDR1 is SEHNR and CDR2 FQNEAQ (reference sequence). Trimming took 5 bases from V and 0 from J, leaving 17 bases between them. The CDR3 sequence is 18 residues long.

The chain has TRBV3-1 (or the pseudogene TRBV3-2) and TRBJ2-1; D possibly corresponds to TRBD2 (6 bases). Trimming took off 1 base at V and 1 base at J, with 14 bases between the two ends. The CDR3 is 17 amino acids. Germline CDR1 LGHDT, CDR2 YNNKEL (reference sequence). The CDR3 sequence is CASSQAGLGGSYNEQFF. As DNA, the CDR3 is TGTGCCAGCAGCCAAGCGGGACTTGGAGGGTCCTACAATGAGCAGTTCTTC.

The chain is built from TRBV5-1 and TRBJ1-5; no firm D call. The germline V gene has CDR1 SGHRS and CDR2 YFSETQ. V lost 0 bases to trimming and J lost 4 bases, with 5 bases between them. The CDR3 is 13 residues long. CDR3 sequence reads: CASSLAENQPQHF. The CDR3 coding sequence is TGCGCCAGCAGCTTGGCCGAGAATCAGCCCCAGCATTTT.

This chain uses TRBV7-2 with TRBJ2-2; 10 nucleotides align to TRBD2. Germline CDR1 reads SGHTA; CDR2 reads FQGNSA. V trimming: 5 bases; J trimming: 4 bases; junction bases outside the gene matches: 4. The CDR3 sequence is 15 residues long. The CDR3 here is CASSPLAGVTGELFF. CDR3 in DNA: TGTGCCAGCAGCCCTCTAGCGGGAGTCACCGGGGAGCTGTTTTTT.

J is TRBJ1-6 and V is TRBV2; D call uncertain. The V end was cut by 4 bases, the J end by 0 bases, with 7 bases between. Looked up from germline, CDR1 is SNHLY and CDR2 is FYNNEI. The CDR3 runs 15 residues. The CDR3, as DNA: TGTGCCAGCAGTGCGGTTACCTCCTATAATTCACCCCTCCACTTT. Its translation: CASSAVTSYNSPLHF.

The chain combines TRBV19 with TRBJ2-7, with TRBD2 identical over 8 bases. Per the germline V gene, CDR1 is LNHDA and CDR2 is SQIVND (reference sequence). CDR3 length: 13 amino acids. The junction had 6 bases not matched to a gene; V was cut back by 9 bases and J by 2 bases. In nucleotides, the CDR3 is TGTGCCAGCCGCGGGGGGATGCCCTACGAGCAGTACTTC. Protein: CASRGGMPYEQYF.

The chain carries TRBV4-1 and TRBJ1-2; TRBD1 agrees at 9 bases. V was clipped by 1 base and J by 4 bases; unmatched bases: 7. The CDR3 is made up of 16 amino acids. Germline assignment: CDR1 MGHRA and CDR2 YSYEKL. CDR3 residues: CASSQGSGQGGYGYTF. In nucleotides, the CDR3 is TGCGCCAGCAGCCAAGGTTCGGGACAGGGAGGCTATGGCTACACCTTC.

This chain joins TRBV7-3 and TRBJ1-2; 8 bases map to TRBD1. CDR3 length: 13 residues. The germline CDR1 and CDR2 sequences are SGHTA and FQGTGA. Trimming cost V 5 bases and J 8 bases; bases outside gene matches: 7. The CDR3 here is CASSKDREDGYTF. In DNA, the CDR3 is TGTGCCAGCAGCAAGGACAGGGAGGACGGCTACACCTTC.

The V gene is TRBV19, the J gene TRBJ2-4; D may be TRBD2 (5 bases). Looked up from germline, CDR1 is LNHDA and CDR2 is SQIVND (reference sequence). Trimming pared 3 bases from V and 0 bases from J, leaving 9 bases between. The CDR3 loop spans 15 amino acids. CDR3 sequence reads: CASSISDLAKNIQYF. The CDR3 DNA sequence: TGTGCCAGTAGTATCTCGGACTTAGCCAAAAACATTCAGTACTTC.

Only one count was recorded for this clone. This chain links TRBV6-2 or TRBV6-3 with TRBJ1-5; possible D gene TRBD1, 5 bases. Trimming removed 6 bases from V and 6 bases from J, with 12 bases in between. The CDR3 has 13 amino acids. CDR1 and CDR2 (germline): MNHEY, SVGEGT. The CDR3 nucleotides read TGTGCCAGCAGCCCCGATAGGGGTCAGCCCCAGCATTTT. As protein: CASSPDRGQPQHF.

This chain joins TRBV18 and TRBJ2-1; TRBD2 aligns across 11 bases. Germline CDR1 KGHSH, CDR2 LQKENI. The V segment lost 0 bases and the J segment 6 bases; nucleotides outside the gene matches: 1. There are 15 residues in the CDR3. The CDR3 DNA reads TGTGCCAGCTCACCACCCCTAGCGGGAGGCAATGAGCAGTTCTTC. Translated: CASSPPLAGGNEQFF.